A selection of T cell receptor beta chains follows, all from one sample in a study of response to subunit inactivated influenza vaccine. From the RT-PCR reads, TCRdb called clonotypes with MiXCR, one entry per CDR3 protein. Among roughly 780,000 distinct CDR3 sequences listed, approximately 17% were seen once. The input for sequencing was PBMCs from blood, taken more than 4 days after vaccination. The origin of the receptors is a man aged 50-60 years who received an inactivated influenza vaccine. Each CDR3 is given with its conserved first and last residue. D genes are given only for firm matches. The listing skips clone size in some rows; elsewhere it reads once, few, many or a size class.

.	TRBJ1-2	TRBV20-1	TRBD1	CSARRGTANYGYTF	TGCAGTGCTAGAAGGGGGACAGCTAACTATGGCTACACCTTC
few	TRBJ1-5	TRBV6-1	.	CASSADRSRGQPQHF	TGTGCCAGCAGTGCGGACCGGTCCCGGGGACAGCCCCAGCATTTT
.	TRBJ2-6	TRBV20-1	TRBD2	CSATLAASGANVLTF	TGCAGTGCTACTCTAGCGGCCTCTGGGGCCAACGTCCTGACTTTC
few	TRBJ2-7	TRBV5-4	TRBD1	CASSGGTGLHEQYF	TGTGCCAGCAGCGGCGGGACAGGGCTCCACGAGCAGTACTTC
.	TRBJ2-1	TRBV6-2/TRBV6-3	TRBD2	CASRPGLAGIEQFF	TGTGCCAGCAGGCCCGGTCTAGCGGGGATTGAGCAGTTCTTC
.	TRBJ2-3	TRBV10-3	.	CAIKEARTDTQYF	TGTGCCATCAAGGAGGCGCGTACAGATACGCAGTATTTT
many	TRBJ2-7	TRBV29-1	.	CSVAPLTVYEQYF	TGCAGCGTCGCCCCCCTAACAGTTTACGAGCAGTACTTC
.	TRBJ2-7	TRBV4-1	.	CASSHRGGYEQYF	TGCGCCAGCAGCCACAGGGGCGGCTACGAGCAGTACTTC
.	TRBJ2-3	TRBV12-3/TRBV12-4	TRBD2	CASSPPRVAGTDTQYF	TGTGCCAGCAGTCCCCCGAGGGTAGCGGGAACAGATACGCAGTATTTT
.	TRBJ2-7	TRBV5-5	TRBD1	CASSPGTGLLSYEQYF	TGTGCCAGCAGCCCGGGGACAGGCCTTTTATCCTACGAGCAGTACTTC
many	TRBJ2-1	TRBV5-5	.	CASSLEQGSYNEQFF	TGCGCCAGCAGCTTGGAACAGGGTTCCTACAATGAGCAGTTCTTC
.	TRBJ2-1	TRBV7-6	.	CASSLNLNEQFF	TGTGCCAGCAGCTTAAATTTGAATGAGCAGTTCTTC
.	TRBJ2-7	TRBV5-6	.	CASSPVRLGAYEQYF	TGTGCCAGCAGCCCAGTGAGACTGGGGGCGTACGAGCAGTACTTC
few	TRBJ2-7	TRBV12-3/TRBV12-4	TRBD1	CASSQQDRGGSQYF	TGTGCCAGCAGCCAACAGGACAGGGGTGGGTCGCAGTACTTC
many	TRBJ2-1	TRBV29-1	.	CSVEDEGEQFF	TGCAGCGTTGAAGATGAGGGTGAGCAGTTCTTC
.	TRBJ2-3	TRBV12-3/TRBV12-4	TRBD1	CASSYWGQRMTDTQYF	TGTGCCAGCAGTTATTGGGGACAGAGAATGACAGATACGCAGTATTTT
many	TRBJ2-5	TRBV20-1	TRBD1	CSAREWDRLETQYF	TGCAGTGCTAGAGAATGGGACAGGCTAGAGACCCAGTACTTC
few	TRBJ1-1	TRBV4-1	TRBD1	CASSQPGQGGTEAFF	TGCGCCAGCAGCCAACCGGGACAGGGAGGCACTGAAGCTTTCTTT
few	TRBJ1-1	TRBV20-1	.	CSARSGLAFF	TGCAGTGCTAGATCCGGTCTTGCTTTCTTT
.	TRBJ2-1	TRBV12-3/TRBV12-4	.	CASSLEQWVKFF	TGTGCCAGCAGTTTAGAACAATGGGTTAAGTTCTTC
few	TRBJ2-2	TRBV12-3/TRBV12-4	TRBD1	CASSTGDRGGRELFF	TGTGCCAGCAGCACTGGGGACAGGGGGGGCAGGGAGCTGTTTTTT
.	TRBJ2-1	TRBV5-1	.	CASSLATNSGEQFF	TGCGCCAGCAGCTTGGCCACCAACTCGGGTGAGCAGTTCTTC
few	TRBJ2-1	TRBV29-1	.	CSVVPLGGRDNEQFF	TGCAGCGTTGTACCTCTCGGGGGGCGAGACAATGAGCAGTTCTTC
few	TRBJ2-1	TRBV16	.	CASSHSPMGADNEQFF	TGTGCCAGCAGCCACTCGCCCATGGGTGCTGACAATGAGCAGTTCTTC
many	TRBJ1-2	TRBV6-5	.	CASSRGGYGYTF	TGTGCCAGCAGCCGGGGAGGCTATGGCTACACCTTC
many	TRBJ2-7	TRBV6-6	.	CASSYSVGEQYF	TGTGCCAGCAGTTACTCTGTGGGGGAGCAGTACTTC
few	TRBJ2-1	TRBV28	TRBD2	CASSLEFVAGGSYNEQFF	TGTGCCAGCAGTTTGGAATTTGTAGCGGGAGGGAGCTACAATGAGCAGTTCTTC
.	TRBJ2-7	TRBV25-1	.	CASRDGGEQYF	TGTGCCAGCAGGGACGGCGGAGAGCAGTACTTC
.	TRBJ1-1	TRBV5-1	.	CASSFGSPGTEAFF	TGCGCCAGCAGCTTTGGTTCGCCGGGCACTGAAGCTTTCTTT
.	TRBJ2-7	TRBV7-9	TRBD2	CASSLGPGRNEQYF	TGTGCCAGCAGCCTCGGTCCCGGGAGGAACGAGCAGTACTTC
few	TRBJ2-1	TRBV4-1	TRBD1	CASSPLGTGGYEQFF	TGCGCCAGCAGCCCTCTCGGGACAGGGGGTTATGAGCAGTTCTTC
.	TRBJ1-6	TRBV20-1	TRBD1	CSALTGVYNSPLHF	TGCAGTGCTCTGACAGGGGTTTACAATTCACCCCTCCACTTT
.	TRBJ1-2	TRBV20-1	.	CSATPDSSYGYTF	TGCAGTGCCACCCCGGACAGTTCGTATGGCTACACCTTC
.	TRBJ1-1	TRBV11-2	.	CASSLVPRTEAFF	TGTGCCAGCAGCTTAGTTCCACGCACTGAAGCTTTCTTT
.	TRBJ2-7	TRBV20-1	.	CSARMDSLYEQYF	TGCAGTGCTAGGATGGACAGTCTATACGAGCAGTACTTC
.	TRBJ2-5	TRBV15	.	CATSRFKEETQYF	TGTGCCACCAGCAGATTCAAGGAAGAGACCCAGTACTTC
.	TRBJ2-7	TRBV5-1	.	CASSLESGGYEQYF	TGCGCCAGCAGCTTGGAGTCAGGCGGGTACGAGCAGTACTTC
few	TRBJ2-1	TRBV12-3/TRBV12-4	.	CASSSLSFGVSSYNEQFF	TGTGCCAGCAGTTCCCTTTCGTTCGGGGTGAGCTCCTACAATGAGCAGTTCTTC
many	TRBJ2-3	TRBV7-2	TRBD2	CASSLTRGGATDTQYF	TGTGCCAGCAGCTTAACCCGGGGGGGGGCGACAGATACGCAGTATTTT
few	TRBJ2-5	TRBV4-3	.	CASSQAGTIQETQYF	TGCGCCAGCAGCCAAGCCGGGACCATCCAAGAGACCCAGTACTTC
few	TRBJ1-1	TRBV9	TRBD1	CASSSDRATEAFF	TGTGCCAGCAGCTCTGACAGGGCTACTGAAGCTTTCTTT
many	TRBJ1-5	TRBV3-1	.	CASSQAGSNQPQHF	TGTGCCAGCAGCCAAGCCGGAAGCAATCAGCCCCAGCATTTT
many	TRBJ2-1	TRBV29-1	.	CSVVGLGGRNNEQFF	TGCAGCGTTGTGGGTCTCGGGGGGCGGAACAATGAGCAGTTCTTC
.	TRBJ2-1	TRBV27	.	CASSLYDYNEQFF	TGTGCCAGCAGTTTGTATGACTACAATGAGCAGTTCTTC
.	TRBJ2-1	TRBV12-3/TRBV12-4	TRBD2	CASSQGLAGTYEQFF	TGTGCCAGCAGTCAAGGACTAGCGGGAACGTATGAGCAGTTCTTC
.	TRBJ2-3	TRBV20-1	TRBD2	CSARVPSGRNTQYF	TGCAGTGCTAGGGTCCCTAGCGGGAGGAATACGCAGTATTTT